The 8 T cell receptor beta chains presented below share a single source sample, sequenced in a study of Ad26.COV2.S vaccination and SARS-CoV-2 variants. Documented treatment: 15 to 20 received Ad26.COV2.S at low or high dose, single or two shots; a few received placebo; per-sample allocation not given. Sampling happened 63 days after the first vaccine or placebo injection. Clones were read by immunoSEQ multiplex PCR, and TCRdb kept only the in-frame ones, dropping some. This table holds about 350,000 clones, 65% to 90% found once. This sample comprised peripheral blood, obtained in a trial of Ad26.COV2.S vaccine versus placebo. The receptors derive from a person aged 18-65 years who received the Ad26.COV2.S COVID-19 vaccine or a placebo.

The chain has TRBV4-2 and TRBJ2-7; 8 bases are a match to TRBD1. The CDR3 contains 15 residues. Germline trimming cut 6 bases from V and 2 bases from J; bases unmatched to any gene: 9. Per germline, CDR1 LGHNA and CDR2 YNFKEQ. Written as DNA, the CDR3 is TGTGCCAGCAGACATGACAGGGGACCCCCCTACGAGCAGTACTTC. It yields the protein CASRHDRGPPYEQYF.

The chain uses TRBV7-9 and TRBJ2-7; a weak D match, TRBD2 (5 bases). This CDR3 comprises 14 residues. Germline V gene lookup returns CDR1 SEHNR and CDR2 FQNEAQ (reference sequence). V lost 3 bases to trimming and J lost 4 bases, with 13 bases between them. The CDR3 region is CASSFGRVGYEQYF. The CDR3 DNA reads as TGTGCCAGCAGCTTTGGGAGAGTGGGGTACGAGCAGTACTTC.

The CDR3 loop reads CASSGDGINQPQHF. The CDR3 nucleotides are TGTGCCAGCAGCGGGGACGGTATCAATCAGCCCCAGCATTTT. V and J are TRBV11-2 and TRBJ1-5; D is perhaps TRBD1 (5 bases). CDR1 is SGHAT, CDR2 FQNNGV, per germline. Trimming removed 5 bases from V and 3 bases from J, with 11 bases in between. The CDR3 has 14 amino acids.

In DNA form, the CDR3 reads TGTGCCAGCAGCGCACGGACAGGGAATGAAAAACTGTTTTTT. Protein: CASSARTGNEKLFF. The chain joins TRBV7-2 to TRBJ1-4; TRBD1 agrees at 8 bases. Germline loops: CDR1 SGHTA, CDR2 FQGNSA. This CDR3 contains 14 residues. V shed 5 bases and J 5 bases; nucleotides not matched to a gene: 4.

V and J are TRBV5-1 and TRBJ1-3; TRBD1 matches 8 bases. Germline CDR1 and CDR2: SGHRS and YFSETQ. Unmatched junction bases numbered 4, after V lost 4 bases and J lost 4 bases. This CDR3 comprises 14 residues. CDR3 nucleotide sequence: TGCGCCAGCAGCGAGGGGACAGGAGGAAACACCATATATTTT. Translated: CASSEGTGGNTIYF. Using reference TRBV5-1 and TRBJ1-3 for the parts outside the CDR3, the full variable domain is KAGVTQTPRYLIKTRGQQVTLSCSPISGHRSVSWYQQTPGQGLQFLFEYFSETQRNKGNFPGRFSGRQFSNSRSEMNVSTLELGDSALYLCASSEGTGGNTIYFGEGSWLTVV.

This clone was detected only a few times. The genes are TRBV3-1 (or the pseudogene TRBV3-2) and TRBJ1-1, with D possibly being TRBD1 (6 bases). Trimming left V 7 bases short and J 1 base short, with 7 bases between. The CDR3 consists of 12 residues. Per germline, CDR1 LGHDT and CDR2 YNNKEL (reference sequence). The CDR3 loop is CASMDRNTEAFF. The CDR3 DNA reads TGTGCCAGCATGGACAGGAACACTGAAGCTTTCTTT.

The rearrangement links TRBV28 to TRBJ2-7; D is unresolved. With 2 bases removed from V and 5 bases from J, the gap between germline ends came to 7 bases. Germline assignment: CDR1 MDHEN and CDR2 SYDVKM. The CDR3 covers 12 residues. In DNA, the CDR3 is TGTGCCAGCAGTTTAGGAAGGAACGAGCAGTACTTC. Residues: CASSLGRNEQYF.

The gene calls are TRBV7-2 and TRBJ1-4; D is possibly TRBD1 (6 bases). This CDR3 region has 12 residues. Germline V gene sequence: CDR1 SGHTA, CDR2 FQGNSA. With 3 bases removed from V and 10 bases from J, the gap between germline ends came to 9 bases. CDR3 coding DNA: TGTGCCAGCAGCTTCTCGACAGGAAAACTGTTTTTT. Encoded protein: CASSFSTGKLFF. Together with reference TRBV7-2 and TRBJ1-4, the CDR3 gives the full variable domain: GAGVSQSPSNKVTEKGKDVELRCDPISGHTALYWYRQSLGQGLEFLIYFQGNSAPDKSGLPSDRFSAERTGGSVSTLTIQRTQQEDSAVYLCASSFSTGKLFFGSGTQLSVL.